This T cell receptor beta chain was sequenced during a study of shared clonotypes between healthy human individuals. Per the germline V gene, CDR1 is SGDLS and CDR2 is YYNGEE. The CDR3 spans 19 residues. Trimming cost V 0 bases and J 0 bases, with 16 bases left between them. The assay used deep level. Study processing details: In the immunoSEQ data, sequences were junction-only and lacked quality scores, so filtering differed. Sequenced by immunoSEQ multiplex PCR; TCRdb stores in-frame clones only, minus some. D and trimming come from the DNA, and the V and J calls and clone size come from that table. The sample has 1.6 million or so clones, roughly 97% seen once. All participating donors were Caucasian adults from Nashville, Tennessee.

The chain carries TRBV9 and TRBJ2-6; either TRBD1 or TRBD2 may supply D (5 bases each). The specimen was naive CD4+ T cells sorted from blood. The subset: CD45RA+ positively selected. This sequence was found in a man aged 25-40 years in good health. This CDR3 reads CASSVDPGRTNSGANVLTF. The CDR3 region has the DNA TGTGCCAGCAGCGTAGATCCGGGACGGACAAACTCTGGGGCCAACGTCCTGACTTTC.